These T cell receptor beta chains were read from a single sample in a study of blood T cell repertoires in COVID-19. TCRdb keeps only in-frame clones here, not all; method: immunoSEQ multiplex PCR. The table records 150,000 to 200,000 clones, less than 85% of them present only once. The specimen was peripheral blood. These receptors all come from a human donor in a cohort sampled during active COVID-19. CDR3s include the opening cysteine and the closing phenylalanine or tryptophan. Fields, in order: J gene, D gene, V gene, clone size, CDR3 length, CDR3 protein, CDR3 DNA. A D gene is named only where the DNA matches it firmly. Rows give clone size only sometimes, using once, few, many, or a class for an expanded clone.

TRBJ1-6 TRBD1 TRBV3-1/TRBV3-2 . 16 CASSQEQGGFYSPLHF TGTGCCAGCAGCCAAGAGCAGGGGGGTTTTTATTCACCCCTCCACTTT
TRBJ2-7 . TRBV5-5 . 12 CASSLPSYEQYF TGTGCCAGCAGCCTCCCCTCCTACGAGCAGTACTTC
TRBJ1-4 . TRBV4-1 . 16 CASSQLPALGNEKLFF TGCGCCAGCAGCCAGCTCCCGGCCCTCGGGAATGAAAAACTGTTTTTT
TRBJ2-1 TRBD2 TRBV27 . 15 CASSGTSGDYNEQFF TGTGCCAGCAGTGGGACTAGCGGGGATTACAATGAGCAGTTCTTC
TRBJ2-6 . TRBV6-5 . 15 CASSLLLSGANVLTF TGTGCCAGCAGTTTGCTACTGTCTGGGGCCAACGTCCTGACTTTC
TRBJ2-7 TRBD1 TRBV27 . 14 CASSLTGLRYEQYF TGTGCCAGCAGTTTGACAGGGCTCCGCTACGAGCAGTACTTC
TRBJ1-2 . TRBV18 . 14 CASSPTRGHMGYTF TGTGCCAGCTCACCAACTCGCGGACACATGGGCTACACCTTC
TRBJ1-1 TRBD1 TRBV5-1 . 13 CASSSQGGTEAFF TGCGCCAGCAGCTCCCAGGGGGGAACTGAAGCTTTCTTT
TRBJ2-6 . TRBV18 . 18 CASSQRAGALSGANVLTF TGTGCCAGCTCACAAAGGGCAGGGGCCCTATCTGGGGCCAACGTCCTGACTTTC
TRBJ2-2 . TRBV5-1 . 15 CASSLVTRNTGELFF TGCGCCAGCAGCTTGGTGACAAGAAACACCGGGGAGCTGTTTTTT
TRBJ1-4 . TRBV19 . 15 CASSQIEEPNEKLFF TGTGCCAGCTCCCAAATAGAAGAACCTAATGAAAAACTGTTTTTT
TRBJ1-3 . TRBV4-2 . 17 CASSQALRLPAQGTIYF TGTGCCAGCAGCCAGGCTCTTCGGCTCCCGGCACAGGGTACCATATATTTT
TRBJ2-1 TRBD1 TRBV6-5 . 13 CASSRTGANEQFF TGTGCCAGCAGTCGGACAGGGGCCAATGAGCAGTTCTTC
TRBJ2-5 TRBD2 TRBV11-2 few 17 CASRPGLAGAEKETQYF TGTGCCAGCAGGCCAGGACTAGCGGGGGCCGAAAAAGAGACCCAGTACTTC
TRBJ2-7 TRBD1 TRBV29-1 . 13 CSVVGQESYEQYF TGCAGCGTTGTGGGACAGGAGTCCTACGAGCAGTACTTC
TRBJ1-3 . TRBV5-6 . 11 CASSFRNTIYF TGTGCCAGCAGCTTCAGGAACACCATATATTTT
TRBJ1-3 TRBD1 TRBV14 . 14 CASKRTGAGNTIYF TGTGCCAGCAAGCGGACAGGGGCTGGAAACACCATATATTTT
TRBJ1-2 . TRBV18 . 14 CASSPRSGGYGYTF TGTGCCAGCTCACCCCGCAGCGGGGGCTATGGCTACACCTTC
TRBJ2-7 . TRBV7-9 . 14 CASTQAKGSYEQYF TGTGCCAGCACCCAAGCTAAGGGGTCCTACGAGCAGTACTTC
TRBJ1-4 . TRBV27 . 12 CATGLSREKLFF TGTGCCACCGGACTCTCTCGTGAAAAACTGTTTTTT
TRBJ2-1 . TRBV11-3 . 14 CASSLPGTHNEQFF TGTGCCAGCAGCTTGCCGGGAACCCACAATGAGCAGTTCTTC
TRBJ1-6 . TRBV7-2 . 15 CASSLAPGNNSPLHF TGTGCCAGCAGCTTAGCGCCAGGGAATAATTCACCCCTCCACTTT
TRBJ2-1 TRBD2 TRBV5-1 . 13 CASSALAGGSRFF TGCGCCAGCAGCGCACTAGCGGGGGGGAGCCGGTTCTTC
TRBJ2-7 . TRBV5-5 . 14 CASRPVGRPYEQYF TGTGCCAGCAGACCAGTTGGGAGACCCTACGAGCAGTACTTC
TRBJ1-1 . TRBV7-8 few 15 CASSEGPGSGAEAFF TGTGCCAGCAGCGAGGGCCCTGGCTCTGGCGCTGAAGCTTTCTTT
TRBJ2-7 TRBD1 TRBV11-1 . 15 CASSSDRGLNDEQYF TGTGCCAGCAGTTCCGACAGGGGGCTTAACGACGAGCAGTACTTC
TRBJ2-5 TRBD2 TRBV3-1/TRBV3-2 . 18 CASSPPLAGGLRMETQYF TGTGCCAGCAGCCCACCCTTAGCGGGGGGGCTTCGGATGGAGACCCAGTACTTC
TRBJ1-1 . TRBV5-4 . 13 CASTQEGFTEAFF TGTGCCAGCACCCAGGAGGGGTTTACTGAAGCTTTCTTT
TRBJ2-2 TRBD2 TRBV4-2 . 17 CASSQALRGGYSGELFF TGTGCCAGCAGCCAAGCCTTACGGGGGGGTTATTCCGGGGAGCTGTTTTTT
TRBJ1-4 TRBD1 TRBV5-1 . 15 CASSWGQGINEKLFF TGCGCCAGCAGCTGGGGACAGGGCATTAATGAAAAACTGTTTTTT
TRBJ1-2 TRBD1 TRBV12-3/TRBV12-4 medium-sized 13 CASTLQGAYGYTF TGTGCCAGCACCCTACAGGGGGCATATGGCTACACCTTC
TRBJ1-4 . TRBV20-1 . 10 CSAADGELFF TGCAGTGCTGCAGACGGAGAACTGTTTTTT
TRBJ1-1 . TRBV6-6 . 14 CASSYKGADTEAFF TGTGCCAGCAGTTACAAAGGGGCAGACACTGAAGCTTTCTTT
TRBJ1-2 TRBD1 TRBV15 . 15 CATSRAGGIDYGYTF TGTGCCACCAGCAGAGCAGGGGGTATCGACTATGGCTACACCTTC
TRBJ1-1 TRBD1 TRBV25-1 . 13 CASSEYPDRTAFF TGTGCCAGCAGTGAATACCCGGACAGGACGGCTTTCTTT
TRBJ2-5 TRBD2 TRBV4-1 . 19 CASSQDRGTSPANKETQYF TGCGCCAGCAGCCAAGATCGCGGGACTAGCCCGGCCAACAAAGAGACCCAGTACTTC
TRBJ1-2 . TRBV30 . 14 CAWSSFGVNYGYTF TGTGCCTGGAGTTCCTTCGGGGTTAACTATGGCTACACCTTC
TRBJ1-5 . TRBV2 . 13 CASSVQATWPQHF TGTGCCAGCAGTGTCCAGGCCACTTGGCCCCAGCATTTT
TRBJ1-4 TRBD1 TRBV14 . 16 CASSPGTGEEDEKLFF TGTGCCAGCAGCCCCGGGACAGGGGAAGAGGATGAAAAACTGTTTTTT
TRBJ2-5 . TRBV5-1 . 15 CASSLGARHQETQYF TGCGCCAGCAGCTTGGGGGCACGTCACCAAGAGACCCAGTACTTC
TRBJ2-7 . TRBV10-3 . 14 CAIKKEASLNEQYF TGTGCCATCAAGAAAGAGGCATCGTTAAACGAGCAGTACTTC
TRBJ2-2 TRBD1 TRBV5-1 . 13 CASSVQGGGELFF TGCGCCAGCAGCGTACAGGGGGGCGGGGAGCTGTTTTTT
TRBJ2-5 . TRBV9 . 15 CASSSSGFWQETQYF TGTGCCAGCAGCTCCTCCGGTTTTTGGCAAGAGACCCAGTACTTC
TRBJ2-7 . TRBV5-6 . 13 CASRLRGGDEQYF TGTGCCAGCAGATTGAGGGGTGGGGACGAGCAGTACTTC
TRBJ2-1 TRBD2 TRBV9 . 15 CASSVFGGAYNEQFF TGTGCCAGCAGCGTATTCGGGGGGGCCTACAATGAGCAGTTCTTC
TRBJ1-1 . TRBV6-1 . 15 CASSEAGAENTEAFF TGTGCCAGCAGTGAAGCAGGGGCCGAGAACACTGAAGCTTTCTTT
TRBJ2-7 TRBD1 TRBV12-3/TRBV12-4 . 13 CASAPDRGGEQYF TGTGCCAGCGCTCCTGACAGGGGCGGGGAGCAGTACTTC
TRBJ2-2 TRBD2 TRBV3-1/TRBV3-2 . 12 CASRGDTGELFF TGTGCCAGCCGGGGGGACACCGGGGAGCTGTTTTTT
TRBJ1-2 . TRBV12-3/TRBV12-4 . 13 CASRQGEWDGYTF TGTGCCAGCAGACAGGGAGAATGGGATGGCTACACCTTC
TRBJ1-3 . TRBV5-5 few 14 CASSIDSTKTTIYF TGTGCCAGCAGCATTGACAGCACTAAAACCACCATATATTTT
TRBJ2-3 TRBD2 TRBV9 . 18 CASSVEGLAGGEKDTQYF TGTGCCAGCAGCGTAGAGGGACTAGCGGGGGGGGAGAAAGATACGCAGTATTTT
TRBJ2-7 . TRBV7-8 . 15 CASSLEEGRFYEQYF TGTGCCAGCAGCTTAGAGGAGGGGCGTTTTTACGAGCAGTACTTC
TRBJ1-2 TRBD1 TRBV29-1 . 13 CSVEESGGGGYTF TGCAGCGTTGAAGAGTCAGGGGGCGGTGGCTACACCTTC